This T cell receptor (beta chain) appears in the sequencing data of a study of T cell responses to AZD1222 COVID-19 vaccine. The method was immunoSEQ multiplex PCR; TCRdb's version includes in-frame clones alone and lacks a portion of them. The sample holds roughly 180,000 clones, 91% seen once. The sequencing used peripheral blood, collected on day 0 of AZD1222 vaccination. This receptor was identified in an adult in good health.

The CDR3 DNA sequence: TGTGCCAGCAGGTCTGGGACCTCATCGCGGGGCTACACCTTC. Its protein is CASRSGTSSRGYTF. This chain joins TRBV27 and TRBJ1-2; D might be TRBD1 (5 bases). The germline V gene has CDR1 MNHEY and CDR2 SMNVEV (reference sequence). The CDR3 extends over 14 amino acids. Trimming pared 6 bases from V and 8 bases from J, leaving 19 bases between.